One and the same sample provided the 18 T cell receptor beta chains below, sequenced in a study of CD8+CD57+ T cells in acquired aplastic anemia. Genomic DNA was employed as the template in profiling TCR beta VDJ and CDR3. MiXCR was run by TCRdb on the reads, yielding one entry per CDR3 protein. The sample contains some 190,000 distinct CDR3 sequences, less than 65% of which appear only once. Sequencing used sorted CD4+, CD8+, or CD8+CD57+ T cells (not recorded which) from PBMCs. Receptors originate from a human donor in good health, serving as a control.

This clonotype was counted only a few times. The chain recombines TRBV10-2 with TRBJ1-2; 10 bases match TRBD1. The CDR3 has 13 residues. Per germline, CDR1 WSHSY and CDR2 SAAADI. J gave up 7 bases and V 7 bases, and 6 bases lay outside the gene matches. The CDR3 reads CASNAGTGVGYTF. DNA for the CDR3: TGCGCCAGCAACGCCGGGACAGGGGTTGGCTACACCTTC.

This clonotype was found a few times. The chain carries TRBV3-1 and TRBJ1-1; D perhaps matches TRBD1 (5 bases). Trimming pared 1 base from V and 3 bases from J, leaving 9 bases between. This CDR3 comprises 14 residues. Germline V gene sequence: CDR1 LGHDT, CDR2 YNNKEL (reference sequence). CDR3 bases: TGTGCCAGCAGCCAAGCGGGGGTGGACACTGAAGCTTTCTTT. It specifies CASSQAGVDTEAFF. Based on the CDR3 plus reference TRBV3-1 and TRBJ1-1, the full variable domain is DTAVSQTPKYLVTQMGNDKSIKCEQNLGHDTMYWYKQDSKKFLKIMFSYNNKELIINETVPNRFSPKSPDKAHLNLHINSLELGDSAVYFCASSQAGVDTEAFFGQGTRLTVV.

The chain uses TRBV6-5 and TRBJ1-5; weak D call: TRBD1 (6 bases). Germline lookup yields CDR1 MNHEY and CDR2 SVGAGI. V lost 8 bases and J lost 7, with 21 bases in between. This CDR3 is 15 amino acids long. CDR3 amino acids: CASHRGGELGQPQHF. CDR3 nucleotides: TGTGCCAGCCATAGAGGGGGGGAGCTCGGACAGCCCCAGCATTTT.

This clonotype was counted many times. The rearrangement joins TRBV10-2 to TRBJ2-1; TRBD1 matches at 9 bases. This CDR3 region has 15 residues. The germline gives CDR1 WSHSY, CDR2 SAAADI. V shed 2 bases, J shed 6 bases, and the junction held 5 bases outside the gene matches. CDR3 sequence: CASSERGTGTNEQFF. Here the CDR3 DNA reads TGCGCCAGCAGTGAGAGGGGGACAGGGACCAATGAGCAGTTCTTC.

This clonotype was detected ten times or more. The chain has TRBV30 and TRBJ1-1; no definite D call. The CDR3 sequence is 12 residues long. The V gene lost 4 bases and the J gene lost 4 bases, with 10 bases spanning the gap. The germline V gene encodes CDR1 GTSNPN and CDR2 SVGIG (reference sequence). CDR3 DNA sequence: TGTGCCTGGAATTCAGGTCGCACTGAAGCTTTCTTT. This encodes CAWNSGRTEAFF.

This clonotype was seen ten or more times. The chain combines TRBV7-6 with TRBJ2-7, with 8 bases fitting TRBD1. The CDR3 totals 16 residues. CDR1 is SGHVS, CDR2 FNYEAQ, per germline. J gave up 2 bases and V 1 base, and 7 bases lay outside the gene matches. Here the CDR3 reads CASSLVTGAEAYEQYF. The CDR3, as DNA: TGTGCCAGCAGCTTAGTGACAGGGGCTGAAGCCTACGAGCAGTACTTC.

CDR3 DNA: TGTGCCAGCAGCTACAGAGCACCTATGAACACTGAAGCTTTCTTT. Its protein product is CASSYRAPMNTEAFF. The chain employs TRBV7-8 and TRBJ1-1, with no clear D. CDR3 size: 15 residues. Germline CDR1 reads SGHVS; CDR2 reads FQNEAQ. Trimming removed 4 bases at V and 0 bases at J, with 12 bases between.

Many counts were recorded for this clonotype. The chain is built from TRBV6-5 and TRBJ1-2; TRBD1 is a possible D gene (6 bases). Germline V gives CDR1 MNHEY, CDR2 SVGAGI. The CDR3 is made up of 17 amino acids. Trimming removed 5 bases from V and 2 bases from J, with 21 bases in between. CDR3 protein: CASSTAGVGGLNYGYTF. In DNA, the CDR3 is TGTGCCAGCAGTACGGCAGGGGTAGGAGGTTTAAACTATGGCTACACCTTC.

This clonotype was counted ten times or more. The rearrangement uses TRBV12-3 or TRBV12-4 and TRBJ1-6, with D possibly being TRBD1 (5 bases). V dropped 5 bases and J dropped 8 bases, with 16 bases sitting between them. CDR3 length: 15 amino acids. CDR3 DNA sequence: TGTGCCAGCAGTACGAGGGACCTAGGGTATTCACCCCTCCACTTT. Its translation: CASSTRDLGYSPLHF.

About this clonotype: At one end the junction does not follow the germline gene, possibly because of a read error. The V call is TRBV5-1, the J call TRBJ1-2; possibly TRBD1 for D (5 bases). Germline-derived CDR1 and CDR2 are SGHRS and YFSETQ. This CDR3 region has 13 residues. This CDR3 is CASSMAGVLGYTF. The CDR3 nucleotides read TGTGCCAGTAGTATGGCGGGGGTCCTGGGCTACACCTTC. Full variable domain (rest looked up from reference TRBV5-1 and TRBJ1-2): KAGVTQTPRYLIKTRGQQVTLSCSPISGHRSVSWYQQTPGQGLQFLFEYFSETQRNKGNFPGRFSGRQFSNSRSEMNVSTLELGDSALYLCASSMAGVLGYTFGSGTRLTVV.

The sample holds a few counts of this clonotype. The chain carries TRBV7-2 and TRBJ1-3; possibly TRBD1 for D (5 bases). The germline CDR1 and CDR2 sequences are SGHTA and FQGNSA. Trimming took off 4 bases at V and 2 bases at J, with 9 bases between the two ends. The CDR3 consists of 14 residues. CDR3 residues: CASSSGDAGNTIYF. The CDR3 DNA sequence: TGTGCCAGCAGCTCCGGGGACGCTGGAAACACCATATATTTT.

The chain links TRBV10-2 to TRBJ1-1; D perhaps matches TRBD1 (5 bases). Germline V lookup: CDR1 WSHSY, CDR2 SAAADI. Trimming left V 6 bases short and J 2 bases short, with 13 bases between. This CDR3 comprises 14 residues. DNA for the CDR3: TGCGCCAGCAGCCTCCGGGACCGAAACACTGAAGCTTTCTTT. It codes for CASSLRDRNTEAFF.

The sample holds many counts of this clonotype. The chain carries TRBV5-8 and TRBJ1-1; perhaps TRBD1 as D (6 bases). V gave up 0 bases and J gave up 8 bases, with 14 bases separating them. CDR1 and CDR2 from the germline V gene are SGHTS and YDEGEE. This CDR3 region has 14 residues. The CDR3 sequence is CASSLGQDLREAFF. The DNA for the CDR3 is TGTGCCAGCAGCTTGGGACAGGACCTAAGAGAAGCTTTCTTT.

The chain recombines TRBV10-1 with TRBJ1-2; the D is unclear. CDR1 is WNHNN and CDR2 is SYGVQD in the germline V gene (reference sequence). This CDR3 has 11 amino acids. Trimming removed 11 bases at V and 7 bases at J, with 14 bases between. The CDR3 DNA sequence: TGCGCCGGTCGCCGGGGTTTTGGCTACACCTTC. It codes for CAGRRGFGYTF.

This clonotype occurred once. This chain connects TRBV29-1 to TRBJ1-2, with D perhaps matching TRBD1 (5 bases). This CDR3 has 13 residues. Trimming left V 3 bases short and J 6 bases short, with 14 bases between. The germline CDR1 and CDR2 sequences are SQVTM and ANQGSEA. The CDR3 nucleotides are TGCAGCGTTGATGGATGGGGGGGACATGGCTACACCTTC. Translating it yields CSVDGWGGHGYTF.

This clonotype was picked up one time. The chain joins TRBV7-9 to TRBJ1-2, with unresolved D. Germline CDR1 SEHNR, CDR2 FQNEAQ (reference sequence). CDR3 size: 14 residues. V was trimmed by 3 bases and J by 3 bases, leaving 11 bases between them. CDR3 DNA: TGTGCCAGCAGCTTCAGAGACCAATACTATGGCTACACCTTC. It yields the protein CASSFRDQYYGYTF.

This clonotype was seen at least ten times. The chain combines TRBV11-2 with TRBJ2-3; 9 bases map to TRBD1. The V segment lost 5 bases and the J segment 0 bases; nucleotides outside the gene matches: 9. Germline loops: CDR1 SGHAT, CDR2 FQNNGV. The CDR3 contains 17 residues. CDR3 in DNA: TGTGCCAGCAGCCGGCGGCTCGGGACAGGGAGCACAGATACGCAGTATTTT. The encoded protein is CASSRRLGTGSTDTQYF.

J is TRBJ1-2 and V is TRBV2; D is perhaps TRBD1 (5 bases). The germline CDR1 and CDR2 sequences are SNHLY and FYNNEI. V dropped 0 bases and J dropped 8 bases, with 13 bases sitting between them. The CDR3 runs 14 residues. CDR3 sequence (DNA): TGTGCCAGCAGTGAAGCAGGGAGGGGCGGAGGCTACACCTTC. This gives the protein CASSEAGRGGGYTF.